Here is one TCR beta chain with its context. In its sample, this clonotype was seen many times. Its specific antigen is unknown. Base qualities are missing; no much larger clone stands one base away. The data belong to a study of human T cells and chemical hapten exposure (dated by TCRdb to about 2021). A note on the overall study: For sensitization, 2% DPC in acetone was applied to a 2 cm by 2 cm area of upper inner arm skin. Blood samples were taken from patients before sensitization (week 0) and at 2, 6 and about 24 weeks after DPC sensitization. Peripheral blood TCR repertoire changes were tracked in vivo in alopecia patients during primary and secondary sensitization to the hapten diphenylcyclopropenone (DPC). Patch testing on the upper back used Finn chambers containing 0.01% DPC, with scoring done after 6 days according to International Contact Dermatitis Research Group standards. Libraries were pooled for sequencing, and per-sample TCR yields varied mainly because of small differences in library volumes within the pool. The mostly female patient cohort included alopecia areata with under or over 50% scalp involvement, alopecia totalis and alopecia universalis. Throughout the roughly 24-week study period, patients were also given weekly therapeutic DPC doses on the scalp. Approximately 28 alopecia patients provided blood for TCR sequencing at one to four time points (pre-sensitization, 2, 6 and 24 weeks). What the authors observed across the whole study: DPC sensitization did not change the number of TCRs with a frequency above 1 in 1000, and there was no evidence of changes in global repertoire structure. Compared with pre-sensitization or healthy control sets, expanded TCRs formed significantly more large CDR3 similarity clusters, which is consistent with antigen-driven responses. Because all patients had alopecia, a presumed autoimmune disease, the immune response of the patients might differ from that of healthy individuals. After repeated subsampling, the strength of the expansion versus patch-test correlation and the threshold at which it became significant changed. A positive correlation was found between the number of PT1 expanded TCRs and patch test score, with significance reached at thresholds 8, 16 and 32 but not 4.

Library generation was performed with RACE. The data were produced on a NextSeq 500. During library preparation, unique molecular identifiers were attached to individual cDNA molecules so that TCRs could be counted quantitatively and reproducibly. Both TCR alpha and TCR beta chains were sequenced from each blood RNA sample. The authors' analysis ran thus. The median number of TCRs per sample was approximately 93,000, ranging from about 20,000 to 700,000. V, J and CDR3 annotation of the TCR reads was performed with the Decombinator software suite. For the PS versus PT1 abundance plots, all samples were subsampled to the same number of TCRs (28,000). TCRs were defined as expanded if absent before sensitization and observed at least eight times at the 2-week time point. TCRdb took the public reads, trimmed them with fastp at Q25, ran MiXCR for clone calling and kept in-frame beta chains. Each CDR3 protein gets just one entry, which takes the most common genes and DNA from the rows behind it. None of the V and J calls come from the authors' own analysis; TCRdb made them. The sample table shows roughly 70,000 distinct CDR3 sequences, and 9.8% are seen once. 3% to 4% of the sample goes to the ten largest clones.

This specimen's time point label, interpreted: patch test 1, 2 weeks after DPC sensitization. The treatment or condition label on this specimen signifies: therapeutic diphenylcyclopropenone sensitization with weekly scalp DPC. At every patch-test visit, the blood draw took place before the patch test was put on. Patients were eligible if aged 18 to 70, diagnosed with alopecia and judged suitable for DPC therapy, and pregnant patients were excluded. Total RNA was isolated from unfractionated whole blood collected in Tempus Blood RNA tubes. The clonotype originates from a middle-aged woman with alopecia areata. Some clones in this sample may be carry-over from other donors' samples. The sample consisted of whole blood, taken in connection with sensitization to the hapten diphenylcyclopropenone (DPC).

The CDR3 protein is CSARRTAPNTGELFF. The DNA sequence is given as TGCAGTGCTAGACGGACAGCTCCGAACACCGGGGAGCTGTTTTTT. In this chain, TRBV20-1 is recombined with TRBJ2-2; matching of 6 bases hints at TRBD1 as the D gene. The CDR1 and CDR2 encoded by the germline V gene (reference sequence) are DFQATT and SNEGSKA. Inclusive of the bounding cysteine and phenylalanine, the CDR3 is 15 residues long. Only the CDR3 DNA stays, 45 bases, in frame from base 1. Trimming costs V 2 bases and J 0 bases, and their ends lie 10 bases apart.